This TCR beta chain was recovered during a study of blood T cell repertoires in COVID-19. J was trimmed by 5 bases and V by 4 bases; bases with no gene match: 23. CDR3 length: 20 residues. CDR1 is LGHNA and CDR2 is YNFKEQ in the germline V gene. TCRdb's copy holds only in-frame clones and misses some; the assay was immunoSEQ multiplex PCR. The data contain roughly 410,000 clones, around 91% of them seen just once; the ten biggest clones take up around 1.5%. Seattle researchers signed up patients amid active infection and tracked them longitudinally. The receptor was isolated from a woman between 40 and 55 years old with COVID-19, enrolled during active disease. The chain employs TRBV4-2 and TRBJ2-5, with 9 positions matching TRBD2. The source material was peripheral blood. The CDR3 sequence is CASSPNAMRGGASFLETQYF. The DNA of the CDR3 is TGTGCCAGCAGCCCAAATGCCATGCGGGGGGGCGCTTCTTTCTTGGAGACCCAGTACTTC.